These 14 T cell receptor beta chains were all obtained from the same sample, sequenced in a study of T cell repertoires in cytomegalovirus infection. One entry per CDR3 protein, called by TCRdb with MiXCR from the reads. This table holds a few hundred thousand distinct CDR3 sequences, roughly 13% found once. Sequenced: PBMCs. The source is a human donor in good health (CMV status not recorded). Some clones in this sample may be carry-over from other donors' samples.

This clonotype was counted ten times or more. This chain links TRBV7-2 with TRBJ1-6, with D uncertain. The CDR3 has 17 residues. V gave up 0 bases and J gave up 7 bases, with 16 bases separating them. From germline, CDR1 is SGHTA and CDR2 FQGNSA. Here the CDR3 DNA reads TGTGCCAGCAGCTTAGCAGTGATAGGGCGGACCAATTCACCCCTCCACTTT. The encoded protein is CASSLAVIGRTNSPLHF.

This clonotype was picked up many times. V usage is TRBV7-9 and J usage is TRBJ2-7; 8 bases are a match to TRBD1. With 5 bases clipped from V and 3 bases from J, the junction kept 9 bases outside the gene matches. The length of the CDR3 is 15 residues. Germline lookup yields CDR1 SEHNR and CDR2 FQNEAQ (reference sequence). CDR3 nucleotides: TGTGCCAGCAGCCTAGGACAGGGTGGGGGCTACGAGCAGTACTTC. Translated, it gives CASSLGQGGGYEQYF.

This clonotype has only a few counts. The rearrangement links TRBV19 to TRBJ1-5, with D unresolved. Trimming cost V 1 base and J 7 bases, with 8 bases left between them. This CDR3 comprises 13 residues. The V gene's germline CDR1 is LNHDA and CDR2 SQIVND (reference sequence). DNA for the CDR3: TGTGCCAGTAGTATAGGATTAGAACAGCCCCAGCATTTT. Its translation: CASSIGLEQPQHF.

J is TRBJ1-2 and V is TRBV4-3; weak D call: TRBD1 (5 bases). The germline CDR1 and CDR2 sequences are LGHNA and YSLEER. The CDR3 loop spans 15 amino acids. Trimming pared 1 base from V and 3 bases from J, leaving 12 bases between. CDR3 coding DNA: TGCGCCAGCAGCCAAGTTGGCAGGGTTTACTATGGCTACACCTTC. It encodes CASSQVGRVYYGYTF.

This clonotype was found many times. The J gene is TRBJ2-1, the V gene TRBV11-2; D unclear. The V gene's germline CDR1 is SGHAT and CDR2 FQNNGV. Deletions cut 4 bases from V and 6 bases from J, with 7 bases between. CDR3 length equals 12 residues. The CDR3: CASSSLGNEQFF. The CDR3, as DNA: TGTGCCAGCAGCTCATTGGGCAATGAGCAGTTCTTC. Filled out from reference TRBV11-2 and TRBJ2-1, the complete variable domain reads EAGVAQSPRYKIIEKRQSVAFWCNPISGHATLYWYQQILGQGPKLLIQFQNNGVVDDSQLPKDRFSAERLKGVDSTLKIQPAKLEDSAVYLCASSSLGNEQFFGPGTRLTVL.

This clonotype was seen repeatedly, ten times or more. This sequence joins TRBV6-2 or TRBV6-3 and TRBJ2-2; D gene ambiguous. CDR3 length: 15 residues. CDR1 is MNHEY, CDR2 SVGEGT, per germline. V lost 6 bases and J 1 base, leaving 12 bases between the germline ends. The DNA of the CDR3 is TGTGCCAGCAGCGCTAGTAGGGAGAACACCGGGGAGCTGTTTTTT. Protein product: CASSASRENTGELFF.

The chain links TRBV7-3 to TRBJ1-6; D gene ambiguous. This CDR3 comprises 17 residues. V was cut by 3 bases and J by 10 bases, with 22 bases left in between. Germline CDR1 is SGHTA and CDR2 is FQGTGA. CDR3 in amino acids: CASSLFGLTGSSSPLHF. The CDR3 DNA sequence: TGTGCCAGCAGCTTGTTTGGGCTCACCGGGAGTTCCTCACCCCTCCACTTT.

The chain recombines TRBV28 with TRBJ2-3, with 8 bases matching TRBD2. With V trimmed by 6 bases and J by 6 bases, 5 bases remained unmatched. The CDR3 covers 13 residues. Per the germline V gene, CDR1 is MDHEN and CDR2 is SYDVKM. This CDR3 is CASSGGGKDTQYF. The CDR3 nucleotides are TGTGCCAGCAGCGGGGGGGGGAAGGATACGCAGTATTTT.

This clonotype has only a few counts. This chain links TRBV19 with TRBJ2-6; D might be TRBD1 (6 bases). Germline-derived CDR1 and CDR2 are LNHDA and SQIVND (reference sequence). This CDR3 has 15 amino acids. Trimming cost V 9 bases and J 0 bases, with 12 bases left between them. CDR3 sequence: CASRQADSGANVLTF. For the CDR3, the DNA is TGTGCCAGCAGACAGGCCGACTCTGGGGCCAACGTCCTGACTTTC.

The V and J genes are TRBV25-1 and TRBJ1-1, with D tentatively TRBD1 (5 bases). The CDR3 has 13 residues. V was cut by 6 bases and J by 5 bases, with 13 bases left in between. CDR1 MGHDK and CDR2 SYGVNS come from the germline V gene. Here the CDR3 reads CASRGVGETEAFF. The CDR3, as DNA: TGTGCCAGCAGGGGAGTGGGGGAAACTGAAGCTTTCTTT.

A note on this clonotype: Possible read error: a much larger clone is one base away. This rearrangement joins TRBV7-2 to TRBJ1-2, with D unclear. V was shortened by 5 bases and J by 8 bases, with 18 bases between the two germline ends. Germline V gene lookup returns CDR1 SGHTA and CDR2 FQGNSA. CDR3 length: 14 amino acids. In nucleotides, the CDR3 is TGTGCCAGCAGCGAGGAGAGGTCTATCCTGGGCTACACCTTC. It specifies CASSEERSILGYTF.

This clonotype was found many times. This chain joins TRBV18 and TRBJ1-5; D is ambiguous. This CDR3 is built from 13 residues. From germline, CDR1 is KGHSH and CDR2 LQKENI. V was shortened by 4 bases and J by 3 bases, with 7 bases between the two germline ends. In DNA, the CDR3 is TGTGCCAGCTCACTCGTGGACAATCAGCCCCAGCATTTT. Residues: CASSLVDNQPQHF.

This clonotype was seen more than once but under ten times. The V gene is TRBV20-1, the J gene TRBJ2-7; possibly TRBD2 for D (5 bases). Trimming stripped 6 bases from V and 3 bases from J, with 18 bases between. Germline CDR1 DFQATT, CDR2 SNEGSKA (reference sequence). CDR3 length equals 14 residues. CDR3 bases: TGCAGTGCCTACAGTCGGGGATTAGGCTACGAGCAGTACTTC. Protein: CSAYSRGLGYEQYF.

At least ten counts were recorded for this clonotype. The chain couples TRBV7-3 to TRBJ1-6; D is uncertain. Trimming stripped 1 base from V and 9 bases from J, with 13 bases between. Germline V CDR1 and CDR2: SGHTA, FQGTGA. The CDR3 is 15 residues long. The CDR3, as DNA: TGTGCCAGCAGCTTAAGTGTGGGTGGTGGTTCACCCCTCCACTTT. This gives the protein CASSLSVGGGSPLHF.